Shown below are 12 T cell receptor beta chains from a single sample sequenced in a study of memory B cells and T cells in multiple sclerosis. Separate sequencing covered autoproliferating (CFSE-dim) and non-proliferating (CFSE-high) T cells from stimulus-free culture. Pooled replicate wells came from approximately 51 million CFSE-labeled PBMCs cultured around seven days without stimulus. The table came from immunoSEQ multiplex PCR; TCRdb's copy has only in-frame clones and leaves some out. The table has tens of thousands of clones, more than 70% seen once. No cognate antigen is known for these TCRs. Material for sequencing was PBMCs from blood kept in culture. The source is a human donor with multiple sclerosis.

The chain employs TRBV7-3 and TRBJ2-1, with a possible D match to TRBD2 (6 bases). This CDR3 is built from 15 residues. Per the germline V gene, CDR1 is SGHTA and CDR2 is FQGTGA. V was clipped by 5 bases and J by 5 bases, with 16 bases between them. CDR3: CASSPGLPPHNEQFF. In DNA form, the CDR3 reads TGTGCCAGCAGCCCGGGACTGCCTCCACACAATGAGCAGTTCTTC.

The J gene is TRBJ2-5, the V gene TRBV21-1; no check of the table's D call, TRBD1, against the DNA was made. TRBV21-1 is a pseudogene locus. The CDR3 totals 17 residues. CDR3 protein: CASSKVSPGQAKETQYF. The DNA of the CDR3 is TGTGCCAGCAGCAAAGTGTCACCGGGACAGGCGAAAGAGACCCAGTACTTC.

J is TRBJ1-5 and V is TRBV6-6, with D possibly being TRBD1 (6 bases). CDR1 is MNHNY and CDR2 is SVGAGI in the germline V gene (reference sequence). Trimming cost V 7 bases and J 6 bases, with 22 bases left between them. The CDR3 runs to 16 residues. Here the CDR3 reads CASKAGGQGFGQPQHF. The CDR3 nucleotides read TGTGCCAGCAAAGCGGGGGGGCAGGGGTTTGGTCAGCCCCAGCATTTT.

V and J are TRBV19 and TRBJ2-7, with 8 bases matching TRBD1. The V and J ends lost 6 bases and 4 bases, in that order; junction bases with no gene match: 11. Germline CDR1 reads LNHDA; CDR2 reads SQIVND (reference sequence). The CDR3 totals 15 residues. This CDR3 reads CASRPTGGSGYEQYF. The CDR3 coding sequence is TGTGCCAGTAGACCCACAGGGGGATCAGGGTACGAGCAGTACTTC.

The chain recombines TRBV6-5 with TRBJ2-3; a weak D match, TRBD2 (6 bases). The CDR3 spans 15 residues. Germline V CDR1 and CDR2: MNHEY, SVGAGI. V was pared by 3 bases and J by 2 bases, with 12 bases between. CDR3 amino acids: CASSYRGEYTDTQYF. CDR3 sequence (DNA): TGTGCCAGCAGTTATCGCGGGGAGTACACAGATACGCAGTATTTT.

The chain carries TRBV25-1 and TRBJ2-3; D may be TRBD1 or TRBD2 (5 bases each). The CDR3 has 16 amino acids. The V gene lost 2 bases and the J gene lost 3 bases, with 15 bases spanning the gap. Germline CDR1 reads MGHDK; CDR2 reads SYGVNS. The chain's CDR3 is CASSEQRGMGTDTQYF. CDR3 sequence (DNA): TGTGCCAGCAGTGAACAGAGGGGCATGGGGACAGATACGCAGTATTTT.

The chain's CDR3 is CATSRDPRGLAYGYTF. The CDR3 DNA reads as TGTGCCACCAGCAGAGATCCCAGGGGGCTGGCCTATGGCTACACCTTC. V usage is TRBV15 and J usage is TRBJ1-2; TRBD1 agrees at 8 bases. Trimming cost V 0 bases and J 4 bases; bases outside gene matches: 7. Germline CDR1 is LNHNV and CDR2 is YYDKDF (reference sequence). The CDR3 contains 16 residues.

The chain couples TRBV5-4 to TRBJ2-7; 7 bases fit TRBD1. The CDR3 sequence is 17 residues long. The V and J ends lost 4 bases and 3 bases, in that order; junction bases with no gene match: 16. Germline-derived CDR1 and CDR2 are SGHNT and YYREEE (reference sequence). CDR3 in DNA: TGTGCCAGCAGCACCCGACAGGGATCTTTTGGAGGCTACGAGCAGTACTTC. Translated: CASSTRQGSFGGYEQYF.

The V call is TRBV19, the J call TRBJ1-3, with 7 bases fitting TRBD1. The length of the CDR3 is 12 residues. J was trimmed by 5 bases and V by 9 bases; bases with no gene match: 4. Germline CDR1 is LNHDA and CDR2 is SQIVND (reference sequence). The CDR3 bases are TGTGCCAGCGGACAGGAGAGAAACACCATATATTTT. Protein: CASGQERNTIYF.

The V call is TRBV14, the J call TRBJ1-1; unclear D gene. This CDR3 region has 12 residues. From germline, CDR1 is SGHDN and CDR2 FVKESK. V lost 5 bases and J 5 bases, leaving 9 bases between the germline ends. CDR3 sequence: CASSTTPTEAFF. CDR3 sequence (DNA): TGTGCCAGCAGCACTACCCCAACTGAAGCTTTCTTT.

This sequence joins TRBV30 and TRBJ1-3; possibly TRBD1 for D (6 bases). Germline V lookup: CDR1 GTSNPN, CDR2 SVGIG (reference sequence). This CDR3 is 12 amino acids long. V shed 5 bases and J shed 6 bases, with 11 bases lying between them. CDR3: CAWEGGVNTIYF. The CDR3 nucleotides read TGTGCCTGGGAGGGGGGGGTAAACACCATATATTTT.

This chain uses TRBV2 with TRBJ2-7; 12 nucleotides line up with TRBD1. The CDR3 covers 14 residues. In germline, CDR1 is SNHLY, CDR2 FYNNEI. V trimming: 6 bases; J trimming: 6 bases; junction bases outside the gene matches: 6. DNA of the CDR3: TGTGCCAGCAGGGACCGGGACAGGGGGCTCGAGCAGTACTTC. It encodes CASRDRDRGLEQYF. The entire variable domain, with the rest obtained from reference TRBV2 and TRBJ2-7, is as follows: EPEVTQTPSHQVTQMGQEVILRCVPISNHLYFYWYRQILGQKVEFLVSFYNNEISEKSEIFDDQFSVERPDGSNFTLKIRSTKLEDSAMYFCASRDRDRGLEQYFGPGTRLTVT.